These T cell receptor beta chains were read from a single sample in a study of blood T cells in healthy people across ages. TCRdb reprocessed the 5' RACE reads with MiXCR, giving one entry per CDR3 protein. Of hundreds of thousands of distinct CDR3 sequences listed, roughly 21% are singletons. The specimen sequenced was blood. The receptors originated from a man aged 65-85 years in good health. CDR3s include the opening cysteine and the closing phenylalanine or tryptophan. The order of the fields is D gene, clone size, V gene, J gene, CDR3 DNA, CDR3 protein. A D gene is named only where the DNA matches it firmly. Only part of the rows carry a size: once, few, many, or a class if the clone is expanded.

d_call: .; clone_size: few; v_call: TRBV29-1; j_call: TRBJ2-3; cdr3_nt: TGCAGTCTGGAGACGGGAAGCACAGATACGCAGTATTTT; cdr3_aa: CSLETGSTDTQYF
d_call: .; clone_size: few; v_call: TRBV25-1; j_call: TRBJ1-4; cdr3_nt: TGTGCCAGCAGTGGGATACAGGGAACGGGTAATGAAAAACTGTTTTTT; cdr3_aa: CASSGIQGTGNEKLFF
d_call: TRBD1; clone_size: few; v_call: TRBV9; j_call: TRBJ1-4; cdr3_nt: TGTGCCAGCAGCCCTTTGGGGACAGGGGAAGAAAAACTGTTTTTT; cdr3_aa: CASSPLGTGEEKLFF
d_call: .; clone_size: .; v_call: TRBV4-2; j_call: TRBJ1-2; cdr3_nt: TGTGCCAGCAGCCAAGTGGGTCAGGGGAAGTATGGCTACACCTTC; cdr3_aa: CASSQVGQGKYGYTF
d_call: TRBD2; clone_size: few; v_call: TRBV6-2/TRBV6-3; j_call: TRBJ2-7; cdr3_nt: TGTGCCAGCAGTTACTCGGTAGCGGGACGGTACGAGCAGTACTTC; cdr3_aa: CASSYSVAGRYEQYF
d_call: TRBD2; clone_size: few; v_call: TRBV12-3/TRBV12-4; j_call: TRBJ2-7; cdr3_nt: TGTGCCAGTGGGACTAACCCTCCCTACGAGCAGTACTTC; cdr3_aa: CASGTNPPYEQYF
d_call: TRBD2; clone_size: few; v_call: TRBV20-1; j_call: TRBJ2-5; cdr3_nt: TGCAGTGCATTTCCTAGCGGACCGTACCAAGAGACCCAGTACTTC; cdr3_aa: CSAFPSGPYQETQYF
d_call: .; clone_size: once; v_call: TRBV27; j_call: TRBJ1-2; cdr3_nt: TGTGCCAGCAGTTTAACGACAGGCTATGGCTACACCTTC; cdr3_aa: CASSLTTGYGYTF
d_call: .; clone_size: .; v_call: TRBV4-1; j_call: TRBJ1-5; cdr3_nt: TGCGCCAGCAGCCAAGATTGGGAGTATAGCAATCAGCCCCAGCATTTT; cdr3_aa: CASSQDWEYSNQPQHF
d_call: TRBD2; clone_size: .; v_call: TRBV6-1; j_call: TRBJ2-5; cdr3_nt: TGTGCCAGCAGTGAAGGGGGACTAGCGGGAGGCCAAGAGACCCAGTACTTC; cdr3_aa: CASSEGGLAGGQETQYF
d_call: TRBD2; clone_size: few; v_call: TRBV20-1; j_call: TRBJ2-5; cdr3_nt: TGCAGTCCCTATCGGACTAGCGGGAAGGAGACCCAGTACTTC; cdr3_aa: CSPYRTSGKETQYF
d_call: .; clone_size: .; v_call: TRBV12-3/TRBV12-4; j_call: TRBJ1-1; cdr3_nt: TGTGCCAGCAGTTTCGCGGGGAGTGGGACTGAAGCTTTCTTT; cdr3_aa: CASSFAGSGTEAFF
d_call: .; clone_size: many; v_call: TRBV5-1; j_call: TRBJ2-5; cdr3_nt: TGCGCCAGCAGCTTAGGTCCGCCCCTACAAGAGACCCAGTACTTC; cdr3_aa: CASSLGPPLQETQYF